This T cell receptor beta chain was documented in a study of siplizumab effects on memory and regulatory T cells. Per the germline V gene, CDR1 is SGHNT and CDR2 is YENEEA. The CDR3 is 14 residues long. Deletions cut 10 bases from V and 2 bases from J, with 17 bases between. This table comes from immunoSEQ multiplex PCR, and its TCRdb copy is limited to in-frame clones, with some not included. The data hold 95,000 to 100,000 clones, with roughly 91% observed a single time. Points from the study as a whole: Alloreactive sequences traceable to unstimulated CD4+ memory cells were significantly reduced by siplizumab. Under siplizumab, an average around 64% of mappable alloreactive CD4+ clones were Treg-derived, compared with 25% to 30% in controls.

Worth noting for this clone: Its antigen is as yet unknown.

The sequence was obtained from a human donor in good health. The chain is built from TRBV11-3 and TRBJ1-1; perhaps TRBD1 as D (5 bases). The specimen was non-Treg CD4+ T cells sorted from blood. As DNA, the CDR3 is TGTGCCACCCTCGCCGGGACTTCAAACACTGAAGCTTTCTTT. Protein sequence: CATLAGTSNTEAFF.